The text below deals with one TCR beta chain. Its antigen is currently unknown. This entry belongs to a study of CD8 T cells in ankylosing spondylitis. Study-wide results and caveats: Both synovial fluid and blood in reactive arthritis had previously been reported to carry some motif variants. Matched synovial fluid from ankylosing spondylitis patients was reported to be enriched for disease-linked clones. The study identified a TCR beta motif of several highly homologous variants that appeared characteristic of ankylosing spondylitis blood.

Construction of TCR beta libraries was performed using quantitative 5'-RACE with molecular barcodes. TCRdb redid the calling of the 5' RACE reads with MiXCR, one entry per CDR3 protein. The sample lists under 550,000 distinct CDR3 sequences, 25% to 30% occurring once. This CDR3 has 17 residues. V was shortened by 5 bases and J by 5 bases, with 24 bases between the two germline ends. CDR1 is SGHTA, CDR2 FQGNSA, per germline. This TCR was recovered from a male donor with ankylosing spondylitis. This chain connects TRBV7-2 to TRBJ2-5; D may correspond to TRBD1 or TRBD2 (6 bases each). The sequencing sample was made of blood, either unsorted or a sorted T cell fraction (not recorded which). The CDR3 coding sequence is TGTGCCAGCAGCCACGGACTAAACCAGGGGATTGGGGAGACCCAGTACTTC. It is translated as CASSHGLNQGIGETQYF.